This T cell receptor beta chain originates from a study of spatial heterogeneity in lung cancer. Study findings and constraints: Blood contained ubiquitous expanded tumor TCRs more at resection than at follow-up.

Time point meaning: sample taken at primary tumor resection. The study sequenced unsorted whole RNA from tumor, nontumor lung or frozen PBMC. Donors were around 70 untreated early-stage non-small cell lung cancer patients. Carried by each TCR cDNA molecule was a unique molecular identifier. TCRdb re-analysed the 5' RACE reads in MiXCR, keeping a single row per CDR3 protein. Of approximately 49,000 distinct CDR3 sequences listed, roughly 5.2% are singletons. At least ten counts were recorded for this clonotype. Its target is not known. The receptor was isolated from a male donor with early-stage non-small cell lung cancer. The sample in question was PBMCs, obtained at surgery.

In nucleotides, the CDR3 is TGTGCCAGCAGCTTACCGGCCCTACTGACCTACAATGAGCAGTTCTTC. Translation: CASSLPALLTYNEQFF. This chain links TRBV7-2 with TRBJ2-1; D remains ambiguous. Per germline, CDR1 SGHTA and CDR2 FQGNSA. The V end was cut by 2 bases, the J end by 2 bases, with 13 bases between. There are 16 residues in the CDR3.